These 8 T cell receptor beta chains came from one sample sequenced in a study of cytomegalovirus exposure and HLA in healthy donors. The PCR made use of 60 Vbeta and 13 Jbeta primers. The data were produced by immunoSEQ multiplex PCR, yet TCRdb's version contains in-frame clones alone and is incomplete. The sample comprises roughly 150,000 clones, approximately 80% of which are singletons, and about 13% rests with the top ten. Sequenced: PBMCs. The receptors come from a man aged 35-49 years in good health and CMV-seropositive.

The rearrangement uses TRBV19 and TRBJ1-3; D is uncertain. The germline V gene has CDR1 LNHDA and CDR2 SQIVND (reference sequence). Trimming left V 6 bases short and J 0 bases short, with 18 bases between. CDR3 length: 17 amino acids. The CDR3 sequence is CASRRYAVVSSGNTIYF. DNA of the CDR3: TGTGCCAGTAGAAGGTATGCGGTCGTCTCCTCTGGAAACACCATATATTTT.

The chain uses TRBV6-4 and TRBJ2-5, with 13 bases lining up with TRBD2. Trimming cost V 7 bases and J 5 bases; bases outside gene matches: 19. This CDR3 is 19 amino acids long. Germline V gene lookup returns CDR1 MRHNA and CDR2 SNTAGT. In DNA, the CDR3 is TGTGCCAGCACCAACTCTAGACTAGCGGGAGGCAGGGTACTGGAGACCCAGTACTTC. Translated, it gives CASTNSRLAGGRVLETQYF.

This chain links TRBV19 with TRBJ1-1, with D unclear. Per germline, CDR1 LNHDA and CDR2 SQIVND (reference sequence). Trimming left V 8 bases short and J 11 bases short, with 15 bases between. The CDR3 totals 11 residues. The CDR3 DNA reads TGTGCCAGTTTAAACGCGGGCCGGGCTTTCTTT. It is translated as CASLNAGRAFF.

The rearrangement uses TRBV2 and TRBJ2-6, with D unclear. V lost 10 bases and J lost 2, with 9 bases in between. CDR3 length: 13 residues. Germline CDR1 SNHLY, CDR2 FYNNEI. The DNA for the CDR3 is TGTGCCATCCTTAATCCTGGGGCCAACGTCCTGACTTTC. This sequence encodes CAILNPGANVLTF.

The rearrangement links TRBV10-3 to TRBJ2-1, with 11 bases fitting TRBD2. CDR1 and CDR2 from the germline V gene are ENHRY and SYGVKD. This CDR3 spans 14 amino acids. V lost 6 bases to trimming and J lost 5 bases; unmatched junction nucleotides: 3. The CDR3 sequence is CAIRLTSGNNEQFF. DNA for the CDR3: TGTGCCATCAGATTGACTAGCGGGAACAATGAGCAGTTCTTC.

There are a few counts of this clone. V and J are TRBV18 and TRBJ1-1, with a weak D call TRBD1 (5 bases). V lost 6 bases and J 0 bases, leaving 20 bases between the germline ends. The germline V gene has CDR1 KGHSH and CDR2 LQKENI. This CDR3 has 17 residues. The CDR3 DNA follows: TGTGCCAGCTCCCGATCGGGACTCCTGGAGATGAACACTGAAGCTTTCTTT. As protein: CASSRSGLLEMNTEAFF.

The V call is TRBV7-8, the J call TRBJ1-1, with TRBD1 matching over 7 bases. CDR1 and CDR2 (germline): SGHVS, FQNEAQ. The CDR3 extends over 16 amino acids. V dropped 3 bases and J dropped 5; count of bases not matched to a gene: 12. CDR3 sequence (DNA): TGTGCCAGCAGCTTCGGGACAGCGGGGGGGCGTACTGAAGCTTTCTTT. Translating gives CASSFGTAGGRTEAFF.

V is TRBV11-2 and J is TRBJ1-2, with TRBD1 matching 7 bases. Germline lookup yields CDR1 SGHAT and CDR2 FQNNGV. V lost 5 bases, J lost 4 bases, and 13 bases stayed unmatched. CDR3 length equals 16 residues. DNA for the CDR3: TGTGCCAGCAGCCCATGGGGACAGACCAGCCTCTATGGCTACACCTTC. Encoded protein: CASSPWGQTSLYGYTF.